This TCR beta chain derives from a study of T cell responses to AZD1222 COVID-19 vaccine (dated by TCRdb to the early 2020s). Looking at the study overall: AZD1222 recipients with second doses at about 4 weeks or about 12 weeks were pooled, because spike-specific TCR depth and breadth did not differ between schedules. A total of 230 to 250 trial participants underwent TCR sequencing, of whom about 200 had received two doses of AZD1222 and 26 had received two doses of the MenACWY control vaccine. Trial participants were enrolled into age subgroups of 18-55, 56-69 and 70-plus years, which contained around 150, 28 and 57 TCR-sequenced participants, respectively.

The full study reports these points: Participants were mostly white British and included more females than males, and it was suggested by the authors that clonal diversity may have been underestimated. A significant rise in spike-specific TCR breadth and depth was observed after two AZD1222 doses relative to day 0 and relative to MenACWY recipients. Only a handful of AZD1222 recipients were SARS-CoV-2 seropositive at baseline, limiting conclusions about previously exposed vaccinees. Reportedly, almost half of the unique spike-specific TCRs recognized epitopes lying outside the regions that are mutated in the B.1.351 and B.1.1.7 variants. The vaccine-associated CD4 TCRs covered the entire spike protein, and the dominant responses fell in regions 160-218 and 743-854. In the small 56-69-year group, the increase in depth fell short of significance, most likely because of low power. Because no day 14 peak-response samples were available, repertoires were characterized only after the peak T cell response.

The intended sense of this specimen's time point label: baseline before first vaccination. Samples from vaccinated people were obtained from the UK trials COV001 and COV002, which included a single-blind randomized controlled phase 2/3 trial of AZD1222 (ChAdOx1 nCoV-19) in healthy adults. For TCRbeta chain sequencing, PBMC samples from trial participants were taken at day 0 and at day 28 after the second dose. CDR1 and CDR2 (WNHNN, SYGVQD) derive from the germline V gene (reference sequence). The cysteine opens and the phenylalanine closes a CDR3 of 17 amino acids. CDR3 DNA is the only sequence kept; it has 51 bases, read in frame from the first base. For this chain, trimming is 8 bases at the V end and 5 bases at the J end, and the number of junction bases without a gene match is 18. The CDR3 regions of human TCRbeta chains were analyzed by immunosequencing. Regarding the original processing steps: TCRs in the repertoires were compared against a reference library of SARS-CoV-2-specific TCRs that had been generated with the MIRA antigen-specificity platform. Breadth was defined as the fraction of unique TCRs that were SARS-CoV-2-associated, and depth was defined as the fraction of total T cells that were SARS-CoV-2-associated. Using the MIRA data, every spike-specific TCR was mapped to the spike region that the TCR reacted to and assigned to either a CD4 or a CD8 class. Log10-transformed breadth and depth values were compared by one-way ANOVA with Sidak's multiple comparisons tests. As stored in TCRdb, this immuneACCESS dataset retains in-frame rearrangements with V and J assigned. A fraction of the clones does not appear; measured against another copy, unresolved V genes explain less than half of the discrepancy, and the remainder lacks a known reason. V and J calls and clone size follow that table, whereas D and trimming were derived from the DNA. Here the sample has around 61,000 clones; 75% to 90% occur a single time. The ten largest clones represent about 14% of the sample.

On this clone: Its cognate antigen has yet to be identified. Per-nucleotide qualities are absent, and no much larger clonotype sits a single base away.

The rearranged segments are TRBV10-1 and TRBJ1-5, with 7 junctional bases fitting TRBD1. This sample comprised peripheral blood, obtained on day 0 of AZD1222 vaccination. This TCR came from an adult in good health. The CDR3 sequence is CASPDRVRADFYQPQHF. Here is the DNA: TGCGCCAGCCCCGACAGGGTTAGAGCTGATTTTTATCAGCCCCAGCATTTT.